This T cell receptor (beta chain) stems from a study of Ad26.COV2.S vaccination and SARS-CoV-2 variants. General study points: For non-spike TCRs, breadth in vaccine recipients resembled that in placebo recipients. It was reported that spike-specific CD8+ and CD4+ T cell responses were substantially broad after vaccination. The placebo group had lower spike-specific TCR breadth than the vaccine recipients did.

Regarding this clone: What it recognizes is unknown.

Deletions cut 3 bases from V and 4 bases from J, with 16 bases between. Germline V gene lookup returns CDR1 SGDLS and CDR2 YYNGEE. The CDR3 length is 15 residues. The treatment here: around 19 received Ad26.COV2.S at low or high dose, single or two shots; about 5 received placebo; per-sample allocation not given. All samples were drawn on day 63, counting from the first vaccine or placebo injection. The study used a vaccine consisting of an Ad26 vector that expressed Wuhan-strain SARS-CoV-2 spike. Produced via immunoSEQ multiplex PCR; TCRdb's table is partial and in-frame only. Of about 350,000 clones listed, about 85% are singletons.

The input for sequencing was peripheral blood, taken in a trial of Ad26.COV2.S vaccine versus placebo. The sequence was collected from a person aged 18-65 years who received the Ad26.COV2.S COVID-19 vaccine or a placebo. The rearrangement joins TRBV9 to TRBJ1-1, with a weak D call TRBD1 (5 bases). The CDR3 region is CASSESPQAFTEAFF. In DNA form, the CDR3 reads TGTGCCAGCAGCGAGAGCCCACAGGCGTTCACTGAAGCTTTCTTT.